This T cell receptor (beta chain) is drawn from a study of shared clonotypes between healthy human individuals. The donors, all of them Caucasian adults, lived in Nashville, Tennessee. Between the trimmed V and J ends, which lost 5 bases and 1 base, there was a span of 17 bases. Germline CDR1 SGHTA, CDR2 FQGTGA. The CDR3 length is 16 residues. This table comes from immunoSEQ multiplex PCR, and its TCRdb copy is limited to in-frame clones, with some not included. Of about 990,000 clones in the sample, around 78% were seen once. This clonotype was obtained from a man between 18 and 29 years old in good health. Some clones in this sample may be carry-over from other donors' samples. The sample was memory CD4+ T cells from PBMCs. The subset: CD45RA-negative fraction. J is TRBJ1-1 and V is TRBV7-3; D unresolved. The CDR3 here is CASSQGSRGRNTEAFF. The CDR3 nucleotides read TGTGCCAGCAGCCAAGGGTCTCGAGGGAGGAACACTGAAGCTTTCTTT.